The 9 T cell receptor beta chains in this list originate from one sample, sequenced in a study of Graves' ophthalmopathy and Graves' hyperthyroidism. RNA transcripts provided the template for amplifying TCR beta CDR3 regions. Scientists carried out first-round RT-PCR using HTBI primers and then a second-round multiplex PCR. TCRdb reanalysed the multiplex PCR reads using MiXCR and keeps one entry per CDR3 protein. This table holds some 170,000 distinct CDR3 sequences, approximately 40% found once. Sample: peripheral blood. All receptors derive from a man younger than 40 with Graves' ophthalmopathy.

Only one count was recorded for this clonotype. This chain links TRBV27 with TRBJ1-2; D is possibly TRBD1 (5 bases). The CDR3 loop spans 15 amino acids. The V and J ends lost 2 bases and 4 bases respectively, with 14 bases between them. Germline CDR1 reads MNHEY; CDR2 reads SMNVEV (reference sequence). This CDR3 is CASSLERRGPYGYTF. The CDR3 DNA reads as TGTGCCAGCAGTTTAGAGAGGAGGGGTCCCTATGGCTACACCTTC.

This clonotype was detected ten times or more. The gene calls are TRBV11-2 and TRBJ2-1, with 14 bases fitting TRBD2. Germline V lookup: CDR1 SGHAT, CDR2 FQNNGV. This CDR3 has 17 amino acids. Trimming cost V 4 bases and J 6 bases; bases outside gene matches: 8. The CDR3 DNA sequence: TGTGCCAGCAGCTCCGGACTAGCGGGAGGACGTGGCAATGAGCAGTTCTTC. Translation gives CASSSGLAGGRGNEQFF.

This clonotype was found many times. The chain employs TRBV12-3 or TRBV12-4 and TRBJ2-5, with 7 positions matching TRBD1. The CDR3 covers 15 residues. The V segment lost 5 bases and the J segment 5 bases; nucleotides outside the gene matches: 11. CDR3 nucleotide sequence: TGTGCCAGCAGTCTCCGGACAGGTTTGGGGGAGACCCAGTACTTC. Its translation is CASSLRTGLGETQYF.

The chain has TRBV4-2 and TRBJ2-5, with TRBD2 identical over 8 bases. CDR1 LGHNA and CDR2 YNFKEQ come from the germline V gene. The CDR3 extends over 15 amino acids. J gave up 2 bases and V 4 bases, and 6 bases lay outside the gene matches. The CDR3 DNA reads as TGTGCCAGCAGCCCGACTAGCGACAAGCAAGAGACCCAGTACTTC. This codes for CASSPTSDKQETQYF.

The V call is TRBV27, the J call TRBJ1-5, with a possible D match to TRBD1 (6 bases). The CDR3 spans 18 residues. From germline, CDR1 is MNHEY and CDR2 SMNVEV (reference sequence). Trimming removed 2 bases from V and 5 bases from J, with 22 bases in between. DNA of the CDR3: TGTGCCAGCAGTTTAAAGGGCGACAGGTTAGGCAGTGATCAGCCCCAGCATTTT. It translates to CASSLKGDRLGSDQPQHF.

This clonotype was picked up a small number of times. The gene calls are TRBV12-3 or TRBV12-4 and TRBJ1-2, with 10 bases aligning to TRBD1. The CDR3 length is 16 residues. V was pared by 4 bases and J by 0 bases, with 5 bases of the junction left unmatched. The CDR3 spells CASSWGQGRTNYGYTF. The CDR3 region has the DNA TGTGCCAGCAGTTGGGGACAGGGGAGGACTAACTATGGCTACACCTTC.

In this sample, this clonotype turned up many times. J is TRBJ1-1 and V is TRBV12-3 or TRBV12-4; 10 bases map to TRBD1. Trimming at V came to 3 bases and at J to 4 bases, leaving 2 bases not matched to a gene. The CDR3 is 14 residues long. Here the CDR3 DNA reads TGTGCCAGCAGTTTTGGGACAGGGGCCACTGAAGCTTTCTTT. Translated, it gives CASSFGTGATEAFF.

The V gene is TRBV4-1, the J gene TRBJ2-7; 11 nucleotides agree with TRBD1. Looked up from germline, CDR1 is MGHRA and CDR2 is YSYEKL. Trimming cost V 0 bases and J 4 bases; bases outside gene matches: 2. The CDR3 runs to 15 residues. The DNA of the CDR3 is TGCGCCAGCAGCCAAGAGTGGGACAGGGGGTACGAGCAGTACTTC. Translating gives CASSQEWDRGYEQYF.

The rearrangement joins TRBV6-1 to TRBJ2-7; D gene unclear. With 6 bases removed from V and 1 base from J, the gap between germline ends came to 10 bases. Germline values: CDR1 MNHNS, CDR2 SASEGT. The CDR3 is 13 amino acids. The CDR3 loop reads CASSRGLSYEQYF. DNA of the CDR3: TGTGCCAGCAGCAGAGGCCTGTCCTACGAGCAGTACTTC.